The present TCR beta chain was sequenced within a study of cytomegalovirus exposure and HLA in healthy donors. V was clipped by 5 bases and J by 2 bases; unmatched bases: 6. Germline CDR1 SEHNR, CDR2 FQNEAQ (reference sequence). This CDR3 region has 16 residues. PCR amplification relied on 60 Vbeta primers (plus 13 Jbeta primers). Generated by immunoSEQ multiplex PCR, the TCRdb table keeps only in-frame clones and is missing some. The data hold 150,000 to 200,000 clones, with roughly 74% observed a single time. V usage is TRBV7-9 and J usage is TRBJ2-5; TRBD1 matches at 12 bases. The receptor was derived from a woman aged 25-40 years in good health and CMV-seropositive. Sequencing input: PBMCs. The chain's CDR3 is CASSLGQGAFQETQYF. CDR3 sequence (DNA): TGTGCCAGCAGCCTGGGACAGGGGGCTTTTCAAGAGACCCAGTACTTC.